Described below is a single T cell receptor beta chain sequence and its context. The CDR3 has 12 residues. Germline V gives CDR1 LNHNV, CDR2 YYDKDF (reference sequence). Trimming left V 5 bases short and J 5 bases short, with 9 bases between. This entry comes from a study of T cell responses to AZD1222 COVID-19 vaccine. Sequenced by immunoSEQ multiplex PCR; TCRdb stores in-frame clones only, minus some. The sample records about 120,000 clones, approximately 93% being singletons. The receptor comes from an adult in good health. The chain employs TRBV15 and TRBJ1-1; D is undetermined. Source: peripheral blood, taken on day 0 of AZD1222 vaccination. The CDR3 DNA sequence: TGTGCCACCAGCCCTCGAGGGACTGAAGCTTTCTTT. Its translation is CATSPRGTEAFF.